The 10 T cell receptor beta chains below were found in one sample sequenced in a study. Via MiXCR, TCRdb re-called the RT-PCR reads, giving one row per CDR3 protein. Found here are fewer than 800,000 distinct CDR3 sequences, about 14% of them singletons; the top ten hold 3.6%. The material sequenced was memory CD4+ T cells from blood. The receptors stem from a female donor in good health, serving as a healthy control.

The CDR3 reads CASSYGQGGTGELFF. The CDR3 DNA sequence: TGTGCCAGCAGTTACGGACAGGGAGGCACCGGGGAGCTGTTTTTT. This chain joins TRBV6-4 and TRBJ2-2, with 8 bases lining up with TRBD1. Germline-derived CDR1 and CDR2 are MRHNA and SNTAGT. This CDR3 region has 15 residues. V shed 5 bases, J shed 4 bases, and the junction held 6 bases outside the gene matches.

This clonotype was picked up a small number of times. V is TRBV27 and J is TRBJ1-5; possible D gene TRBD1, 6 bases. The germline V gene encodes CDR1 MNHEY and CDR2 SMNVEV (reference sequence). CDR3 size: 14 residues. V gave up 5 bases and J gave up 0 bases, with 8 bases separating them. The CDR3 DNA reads TGTGCCAGCAGTACAGGGTTTAGCAATCAGCCCCAGCATTTT. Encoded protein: CASSTGFSNQPQHF.

CDR3 nucleotides: TGTGCCAGCAGCTTACTTCTGGTGAGACTAGTCCAGTTGCCCCAGTACTTC. As protein: CASSLLLVRLVQLPQYF. The V call is TRBV7-2, the J call TRBJ2-5; weak D call: TRBD2 (6 bases). Deletions cut 2 bases from V and 9 bases from J, with 25 bases between. Germline CDR1 is SGHTA and CDR2 is FQGNSA. The CDR3 consists of 17 residues. Using reference TRBV7-2 and TRBJ2-5 for the parts outside the CDR3, the full variable domain is GAGVSQSPSNKVTEKGKDVELRCDPISGHTALYWYRQSLGQGLEFLIYFQGNSAPDKSGLPSDRFSAERTGGSVSTLTIQRTQQEDSAVYLCASSLLLVRLVQLPQYFGPGTRLLVL.

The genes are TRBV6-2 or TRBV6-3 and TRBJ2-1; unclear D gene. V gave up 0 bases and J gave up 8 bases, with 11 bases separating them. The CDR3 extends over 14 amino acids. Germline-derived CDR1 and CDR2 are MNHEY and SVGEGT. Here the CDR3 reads CASSYSSTPHEQFF. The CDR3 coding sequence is TGTGCCAGCAGTTACTCAAGCACTCCCCATGAGCAGTTCTTC.

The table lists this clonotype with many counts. This CDR3 is CSASVPGTSINEQYF. The CDR3 coding sequence is TGCAGTGCTAGCGTTCCCGGGACTAGCATTAACGAGCAGTACTTC. The chain employs TRBV20-1 and TRBJ2-7; 9 nucleotides agree with TRBD2. The CDR3 is 15 residues long. V gave up 3 bases and J gave up 5 bases; unmatched junction bases: 11. Looked up from germline, CDR1 is DFQATT and CDR2 is SNEGSKA (reference sequence).

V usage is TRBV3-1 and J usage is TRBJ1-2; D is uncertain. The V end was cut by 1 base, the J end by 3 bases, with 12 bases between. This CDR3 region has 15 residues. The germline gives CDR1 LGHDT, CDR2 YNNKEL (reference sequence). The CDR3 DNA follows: TGTGCCAGCAGCCAAGTAGGAGCGGACTACTATGGCTACACCTTC. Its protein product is CASSQVGADYYGYTF.

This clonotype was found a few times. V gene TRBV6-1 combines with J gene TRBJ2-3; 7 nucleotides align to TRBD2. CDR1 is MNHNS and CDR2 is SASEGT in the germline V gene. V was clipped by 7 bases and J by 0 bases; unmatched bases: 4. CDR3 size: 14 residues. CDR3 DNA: TGTGCCAGCACTCTGGGACTAAGCACAGATACGCAGTATTTT. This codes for CASTLGLSTDTQYF.

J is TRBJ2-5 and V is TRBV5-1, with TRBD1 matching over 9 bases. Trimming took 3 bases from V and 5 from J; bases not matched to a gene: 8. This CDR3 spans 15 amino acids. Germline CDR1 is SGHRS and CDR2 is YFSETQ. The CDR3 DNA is TGCGCCAGCAGCTACGCCGGGACAGGGACGGAGACCCAGTACTTC. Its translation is CASSYAGTGTETQYF.

CDR3 amino acids: CATWGGSNQPQHF. The CDR3 region has the DNA TGTGCCACCTGGGGGGGCAGCAATCAGCCCCAGCATTTT. The rearrangement uses TRBV10-3 and TRBJ1-5; TRBD1 is a possible D gene (6 bases). Trimming took off 10 bases at V and 1 base at J, with 11 bases between the two ends. CDR1 and CDR2 from the germline V gene are ENHRY and SYGVKD. This CDR3 is 13 amino acids long.

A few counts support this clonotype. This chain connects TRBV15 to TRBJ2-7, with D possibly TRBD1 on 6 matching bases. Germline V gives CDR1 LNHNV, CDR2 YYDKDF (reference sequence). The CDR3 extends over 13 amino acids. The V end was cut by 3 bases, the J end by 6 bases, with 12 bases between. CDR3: CATSSTGIGEQYF. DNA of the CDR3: TGTGCCACCAGCAGCACAGGGATTGGCGAGCAGTACTTC.